The next 27 T cell receptor beta chains were all read from a single sample in a study of blood T cell repertoires in COVID-19. The protocol was immunoSEQ multiplex PCR, while the TCRdb copy is restricted to in-frame clones and leaves out a portion. Among about 260,000 clones, around 87% were seen once, and the ten largest hold approximately 1.6%. Input material: peripheral blood. The receptors come from a woman aged 40 to 50 who had recovered from COVID-19.

This chain joins TRBV6-5 and TRBJ1-2; a weak D match, TRBD1 (5 bases). The V and J ends lost 0 bases and 8 bases respectively, with 16 bases between them. The CDR3 loop spans 15 amino acids. Germline V lookup: CDR1 MNHEY, CDR2 SVGAGI. CDR3 sequence reads: CASSYSAGTEGGYTF. CDR3 DNA sequence: TGTGCCAGCAGTTACTCCGCAGGGACGGAGGGGGGCTACACCTTC.

The rearrangement uses TRBV30 and TRBJ1-2; 7 nucleotides match TRBD1. The CDR3 runs 14 residues. The junction had 9 bases not matched to a gene; V was cut back by 4 bases and J by 4 bases. Looked up from germline, CDR1 is GTSNPN and CDR2 is SVGIG (reference sequence). CDR3 protein: CAWNRDRKAYGYTF. The CDR3 nucleotides read TGTGCCTGGAACAGGGACAGAAAAGCCTATGGCTACACCTTC.

The chain is built from TRBV7-2 and TRBJ2-1; D perhaps matches TRBD2 (6 bases). Germline V CDR1 and CDR2: SGHTA, FQGNSA. V was trimmed by 5 bases and J by 10 bases, leaving 15 bases between them. The CDR3 loop spans 13 amino acids. The CDR3 spells CASSPPSVYEQFF. The CDR3 coding sequence is TGTGCCAGCAGCCCCCCTAGCGTTTACGAGCAGTTCTTC. Full variable domain (remainder filled in from reference TRBV7-2 and TRBJ2-1): GAGVSQSPSNKVTEKGKDVELRCDPISGHTALYWYRQSLGQGLEFLIYFQGNSAPDKSGLPSDRFSAERTGGSVSTLTIQRTQQEDSAVYLCASSPPSVYEQFFGPGTRLTVL.

This clone has only one observation. Compared with germline, one end of the junction differs, possibly owing to a read error. This chain links TRBV15 with TRBJ2-7, with 8 bases fitting TRBD1. Germline lookup yields CDR1 LNHNV and CDR2 YYDKDF (reference sequence). This CDR3 comprises 16 residues. This CDR3 reads CATSRDQSRQGADLNF. Written as DNA, the CDR3 is TGTGCCACCAGCAGAGATCAATCGAGGCAGGGGGCAGATTTAAACTTC.

The rearrangement joins TRBV30 to TRBJ1-4, with no clear D. The ends were cut back, 1 base at V and 9 bases at J, with 12 bases in the middle. The V gene's germline CDR1 is GTSNPN and CDR2 SVGIG (reference sequence). The length of the CDR3 is 13 residues. The CDR3 protein is CAWSDLRSKKLFF. The CDR3 DNA reads TGTGCCTGGAGTGATCTGAGAAGTAAAAAACTGTTTTTT.

The chain combines TRBV16 with TRBJ1-5; D ambiguous. This CDR3 is 14 amino acids long. Per germline, CDR1 KGHSY and CDR2 FQNENV. Trimming left V 0 bases short and J 5 bases short, with 8 bases between. CDR3 loop: CASSQSPDHQPQHF. CDR3 sequence (DNA): TGTGCCAGCAGCCAATCTCCAGATCATCAGCCCCAGCATTTT.

The chain employs TRBV7-2 and TRBJ2-7; TRBD2 agrees at 9 bases. Per the germline V gene, CDR1 is SGHTA and CDR2 is FQGNSA. CDR3 length: 17 amino acids. After removal of 2 bases from V and 2 bases from J, the junction contained 10 bases not matched to a gene. This CDR3 reads CASSLRGRGGYPYEQYF. DNA of the CDR3: TGTGCCAGCAGCTTAAGAGGGCGGGGGGGTTACCCCTACGAGCAGTACTTC.

The chain combines TRBV4-1 with TRBJ2-4; tentatively, D is TRBD1 (5 bases). The CDR3 is made up of 15 amino acids. CDR1 and CDR2 from the germline V gene are MGHRA and YSYEKL. V was pared by 0 bases and J by 2 bases, with 8 bases between. The DNA of the CDR3 is TGCGCCAGCAGCCAAGATTCAGGGACCAAAAACATTCAGTACTTC. It is translated as CASSQDSGTKNIQYF.

The V call is TRBV3-1 (or the pseudogene TRBV3-2), the J call TRBJ1-2; a possible D gene is TRBD1 (6 bases). Germline CDR1 and CDR2: LGHDT and YNNKEL (reference sequence). V was trimmed by 3 bases and J by 0 bases, leaving 14 bases between them. The CDR3 loop spans 16 amino acids. The CDR3 is CASSQRTDGSNYGYTF. The DNA of the CDR3 is TGTGCCAGCAGCCAGAGGACAGACGGCTCTAACTATGGCTACACCTTC.

This chain connects TRBV7-9 to TRBJ2-1; D ambiguous. V lost 6 bases, J lost 10 bases, and 16 bases lay in between. CDR3 length equals 13 residues. CDR1 SEHNR and CDR2 FQNEAQ come from the germline V gene (reference sequence). Here the CDR3 reads CASSLRSAGEQFF. The CDR3 nucleotides read TGTGCCAGCAGTCTCAGGTCGGCCGGAGAGCAGTTCTTC.

CDR3 protein: CASSVILNTEAFF. DNA for the CDR3: TGTGCCAGCAGCGTAATCTTGAACACTGAAGCTTTCTTT. V and J are TRBV5-6 and TRBJ1-1, with D hard to call. CDR3 length: 13 residues. Germline loops: CDR1 SGHDT, CDR2 YYEEEE. The V and J ends lost 4 bases and 0 bases respectively, with 7 bases between them.

The chain joins TRBV5-1 to TRBJ1-1; 10 nucleotides agree with TRBD1. Losses at the gene ends were 2 bases for V and 1 base for J; bases not matched to a gene: 8. The CDR3 runs to 17 residues. Germline CDR1 and CDR2: SGHRS and YFSETQ. CDR3 sequence (DNA): TGCGCCAGCAGCTTTAGTGGGACAGGGGCCACGAACACTGAAGCTTTCTTT. Translating it yields CASSFSGTGATNTEAFF. The full variable domain, with the rest looked up from reference TRBV5-1 and TRBJ1-1, is KAGVTQTPRYLIKTRGQQVTLSCSPISGHRSVSWYQQTPGQGLQFLFEYFSETQRNKGNFPGRFSGRQFSNSRSEMNVSTLELGDSALYLCASSFSGTGATNTEAFFGQGTRLTVV.

With respect to this clone: The junction departs from the called germline gene at one end, perhaps through a read error. This rearrangement joins TRBV5-4 to TRBJ2-7, with D possibly matching TRBD1 (5 bases). This CDR3 comprises 14 residues. Germline V gene lookup returns CDR1 SGHNT and CDR2 YYREEE (reference sequence). The CDR3 spells CASSLSTGSSEQYF. CDR3 in DNA: TGTGCCAGCAGCTTGAGTACAGGCTCCTCCGAGCAGTACTTC. Drawing the rest from reference TRBV5-4 and TRBJ2-7, the complete variable domain is ETGVTQSPTHLIKTRGQQVTLRCSSQSGHNTVSWYQQALGQGPQFIFQYYREEENGRGNFPPRFSGLQFPNYSSELNVNALELDDSALYLCASSLSTGSSEQYFGPGTRLTVT.

CDR3 protein: CASSLKGAGQRTDTQYF. CDR3 bases: TGTGCCAGCAGCTTAAAAGGGGCGGGGCAACGCACAGATACGCAGTATTTT. The chain couples TRBV7-3 to TRBJ2-3; D might be TRBD2 (6 bases). Deletions cut 1 base from V and 1 base from J, with 15 bases between. Germline loops: CDR1 SGHTA, CDR2 FQGTGA. This CDR3 comprises 17 residues.

The J gene is TRBJ1-3, the V gene TRBV7-9; D perhaps matches TRBD1 (6 bases). This CDR3 spans 13 amino acids. Germline V gives CDR1 SEHNR, CDR2 FQNEAQ (reference sequence). In DNA, the CDR3 is TGTGCAGGGGGACGGAACTCTGGAAACACCATATATTTT. Its protein product is CAGGRNSGNTIYF.

The chain uses TRBV6-6 and TRBJ1-6; a possible D gene is TRBD1 (6 bases). The V gene lost 2 bases and the J gene lost 14 bases, with 13 bases spanning the gap. This CDR3 is 13 amino acids long. Germline CDR1 and CDR2: MNHNY and SVGAGI (reference sequence). CDR3 residues: CASSYAYRETLHF. In DNA form, the CDR3 reads TGTGCCAGCAGTTACGCCTACAGGGAAACCCTCCACTTT.

Here the CDR3 reads CASSEGGKIETQYF. CDR3 in DNA: TGTGCCAGCAGTGAAGGAGGAAAAATAGAGACCCAGTACTTC. This chain joins TRBV25-1 and TRBJ2-5, with D perhaps matching TRBD2 (5 bases). CDR1 is MGHDK and CDR2 is SYGVNS in the germline V gene. V lost 2 bases and J lost 4, with 11 bases in between. This CDR3 comprises 14 residues.

The chain joins TRBV5-4 to TRBJ1-6; 7 bases align to TRBD1. This CDR3 is 17 amino acids long. V was clipped by 5 bases and J by 0 bases; unmatched bases: 8. The V gene's germline CDR1 is SGHNT and CDR2 YYREEE (reference sequence). The CDR3 loop reads CASSGTASSSYNSPLHF. The DNA of the CDR3 is TGTGCCAGCAGTGGGACAGCTTCGAGCTCCTATAATTCACCCCTCCACTTT.

The V and J genes are TRBV6-2 or TRBV6-3 and TRBJ1-2; D not certain. The CDR3 runs 12 residues. Germline values: CDR1 MNHEY, CDR2 SVGEGT. Trimming removed 2 bases at V and 4 bases at J, with 5 bases between. The CDR3 region is CASSYAVYGYTF. CDR3 DNA: TGTGCCAGCAGTTACGCGGTCTATGGCTACACCTTC.

The chain couples TRBV5-1 to TRBJ1-5; D is perhaps TRBD1 (6 bases). The V gene's germline CDR1 is SGHRS and CDR2 YFSETQ. V dropped 1 base and J dropped 2 bases, with 10 bases sitting between them. The CDR3 covers 15 residues. Here the CDR3 DNA reads TGCGCCAGCAGCTTGTCAGGGGCAGGCAATCAGCCCCAGCATTTT. Translating gives CASSLSGAGNQPQHF.

This chain uses TRBV5-1 with TRBJ1-1, with D possibly TRBD1 on 5 matching bases. Germline CDR1 and CDR2: SGHRS and YFSETQ. The CDR3 is 13 residues long. Deletions cut 1 base from V and 4 bases from J, with 8 bases between. CDR3 nucleotide sequence: TGCGCCAGCAGCTTGACAGGTAGCACTGAAGCTTTCTTT. This gives the protein CASSLTGSTEAFF.

The J gene is TRBJ1-2, the V gene TRBV27; a weak D match, TRBD1 (5 bases). V shed 3 bases and J shed 8 bases, with 19 bases lying between them. Looked up from germline, CDR1 is MNHEY and CDR2 is SMNVEV (reference sequence). The CDR3 totals 15 residues. The CDR3 loop reads CASSLGRGLALGYTF. CDR3 sequence (DNA): TGTGCCAGCAGTTTGGGTAGGGGTCTCGCTCTGGGCTACACCTTC.

V gene TRBV12-5 combines with J gene TRBJ2-7; 7 nucleotides line up with TRBD1. Trimming cost V 0 bases and J 3 bases; bases outside gene matches: 8. The germline gives CDR1 LGHNT, CDR2 FRNRAP. The CDR3 runs to 16 residues. CDR3 nucleotides: TGTGCTAGTGGTTTGGTACAAGGGGGCAAACTCTACGAGCAGTACTTC. Protein: CASGLVQGGKLYEQYF.

The V and J genes are TRBV7-9 and TRBJ1-3, with D possibly being TRBD1 (5 bases). CDR1 is SEHNR, CDR2 FQNEAQ, per germline (reference sequence). The CDR3 sequence is 14 residues long. With 5 bases removed from V and 1 base from J, the gap between germline ends came to 9 bases. The CDR3 protein is CASSIQGSGNTIYF. The CDR3 DNA reads TGTGCCAGCAGCATCCAGGGATCTGGAAACACCATATATTTT.

V usage is TRBV7-2 and J usage is TRBJ2-7, with 8 positions matching TRBD2. The CDR3 sequence is 15 residues long. With 1 base clipped from V and 3 bases from J, the junction kept 5 bases outside the gene matches. Germline CDR1 is SGHTA and CDR2 is FQGNSA. CDR3 nucleotides: TGTGCCAGCAGCTTAGGACGGGGGGGTTTCTACGAGCAGTACTTC. This sequence encodes CASSLGRGGFYEQYF.

The gene calls are TRBV7-8 and TRBJ1-2, with D possibly matching TRBD1 (5 bases). The CDR3 covers 14 residues. The germline gives CDR1 SGHVS, CDR2 FQNEAQ. V dropped 6 bases and J dropped 2 bases, with 13 bases sitting between them. The CDR3 loop is CASSPGGGNYGYTF. As DNA, the CDR3 is TGTGCCAGCAGTCCAGGCGGGGGAAACTATGGCTACACCTTC. The full variable domain, its missing parts supplied by reference TRBV7-8 and TRBJ1-2, is GAGVSQSPRYKVAKRGQDVALRCDPISGHVSLFWYQQALGQGPEFLTYFQNEAQLDKSGLPSDRFFAERPEGSVSTLKIQRTQQEDSAVYLCASSPGGGNYGYTFGSGTRLTVV.

The chain is built from TRBV9 and TRBJ2-1; 7 positions match TRBD2. V dropped 0 bases and J dropped 8; count of bases not matched to a gene: 5. The CDR3 is 14 amino acids. Germline CDR1 reads SGDLS; CDR2 reads YYNGEE. CDR3 DNA sequence: TGTGCCAGCAGCGTAGTTCGGGGAGGGGATGAGCAGTTCTTC. Translating gives CASSVVRGGDEQFF.